This entry lists 8 T cell receptor beta chains sequenced from one sample in a study of shared clonotypes between healthy human individuals. The protocol was immunoSEQ multiplex PCR, while the TCRdb copy is restricted to in-frame clones and leaves out a portion. The sample has about 2 million clones; just under 95% are singletons. CD8 cells classed as naive were CD45RO-negative and positively selected for CCR7, excluding terminally differentiated effector memory CD45RA+ cells. Sequencing input: naive CD8+ T cells sorted from blood. Receptors were obtained from a man between 18 and 29 years old in good health.

The V and J genes are TRBV10-2 and TRBJ2-5, with 7 nucleotides matching TRBD2. Losses at the gene ends were 3 bases for V and 5 bases for J; bases not matched to a gene: 9. This CDR3 comprises 15 residues. The germline gives CDR1 WSHSY, CDR2 SAAADI. Here the CDR3 DNA reads TGCGCCAGCAGTGATGAGTGGGAGGGGTTGGAGACCCAGTACTTC. This encodes CASSDEWEGLETQYF.

The J gene is TRBJ1-5, the V gene TRBV5-6; no definite D call. Between the trimmed V and J ends, which lost 2 bases and 8 bases, there was a span of 11 bases. The germline gives CDR1 SGHDT, CDR2 YYEEEE. CDR3 length equals 13 residues. This chain's CDR3 is CASSLSWGEPQHF. CDR3 bases: TGTGCCAGCAGCTTATCCTGGGGTGAGCCCCAGCATTTT.

The gene calls are TRBV18 and TRBJ1-2; D gene ambiguous. The CDR3 extends over 14 amino acids. Germline CDR1 reads KGHSH; CDR2 reads LQKENI. Trimming left V 0 bases short and J 3 bases short, with 8 bases between. The CDR3, as DNA: TGTGCCAGCTCACCACCGGAGGCTCACTATGGCTACACCTTC. Protein product: CASSPPEAHYGYTF.

The chain couples TRBV9 to TRBJ2-5; D is unclear. The CDR3 totals 15 residues. Germline V lookup: CDR1 SGDLS, CDR2 YYNGEE. V lost 0 bases to trimming and J lost 5 bases, with 14 bases between them. DNA of the CDR3: TGTGCCAGCAGCGTAGTAGGTTCCGCCGGCGAGACCCAGTACTTC. Amino acid sequence: CASSVVGSAGETQYF.

Concerning this clone: Other DNA sequences of this sample code for an identical CDR3. This rearrangement joins TRBV9 to TRBJ1-2, with 7 positions matching TRBD1. V shed 0 bases and J 8 bases; nucleotides not matched to a gene: 7. Germline lookup yields CDR1 SGDLS and CDR2 YYNGEE. The CDR3 contains 14 residues. This CDR3 is CASSVGDRVGGYTF. The CDR3 bases are TGTGCCAGCAGCGTAGGTGACAGGGTAGGCGGCTACACCTTC.

The chain is built from TRBV7-9 and TRBJ2-2; the match to TRBD1 covers 7 bases. V shed 5 bases and J 0 bases; nucleotides not matched to a gene: 6. From germline, CDR1 is SEHNR and CDR2 FQNEAQ (reference sequence). CDR3 length equals 16 residues. The CDR3 region has the DNA TGTGCCAGCAGCGCCTTAGGGGGCGCGAACACCGGGGAGCTGTTTTTT. Protein sequence: CASSALGGANTGELFF.

The V gene is TRBV27, the J gene TRBJ2-1; D perhaps matches TRBD1 (6 bases). The CDR3 runs 15 residues. Germline V lookup: CDR1 MNHEY, CDR2 SMNVEV (reference sequence). V lost 8 bases and J lost 4, with 18 bases in between. This CDR3 is CASPRDTPVYNEQFF. As DNA, the CDR3 is TGTGCCAGCCCCCGGGACACTCCGGTGTACAATGAGCAGTTCTTC.

As for this clone: Other DNA variants within this sample encode the same CDR3. The CDR3 loop is CASSLGGGYYEQYF. The CDR3 DNA follows: TGTGCCAGCAGCTTGGGGGGCGGGTACTACGAGCAGTACTTC. V is TRBV11-2 and J is TRBJ2-7; D is possibly TRBD1 or TRBD2 (6 bases each). Trimming removed 3 bases from V and 3 bases from J, with 12 bases in between. CDR1 is SGHAT, CDR2 FQNNGV, per germline. The CDR3 spans 14 residues. The full variable domain, with the rest looked up from reference TRBV11-2 and TRBJ2-7, is EAGVAQSPRYKIIEKRQSVAFWCNPISGHATLYWYQQILGQGPKLLIQFQNNGVVDDSQLPKDRFSAERLKGVDSTLKIQPAKLEDSAVYLCASSLGGGYYEQYFGPGTRLTVT.